The 24 T cell receptor beta chains listed next were all sequenced from one sample in a study of Graves' ophthalmopathy and Graves' hyperthyroidism. RNA transcripts served as template for amplifying TCR beta CDR3 sequences. Second-round multiplex PCR came after a first-round RT-PCR that employed HTBI primers. TCRdb re-derived calls from the multiplex PCR reads in MiXCR, one entry per CDR3 protein. Of 450,000 or so distinct CDR3 sequences in the sample, over 13% are singletons; the top ten hold 9.5% to 10%. The sequencing sample was made of blood. Receptors originate from a woman in her thirties with Graves' ophthalmopathy.

In its sample, this clonotype was seen many times. The chain recombines TRBV12-3 or TRBV12-4 with TRBJ2-7, with 7 bases aligning to TRBD1. The CDR3 consists of 14 residues. With V trimmed by 1 base and J by 6 bases, 6 bases remained unmatched. For the CDR3, the DNA is TGTGCCAGCAGTTTAGGGCAGGGGGTGTTCGAGCAGTACTTC. As protein: CASSLGQGVFEQYF.

This clonotype has a count of ten or more. This chain links TRBV6-1 with TRBJ1-1; 9 bases map to TRBD1. V lost 1 base, J lost 1 base, and 4 bases stayed unmatched. Germline V gene lookup returns CDR1 MNHNS and CDR2 SASEGT. This CDR3 is built from 16 residues. The CDR3 sequence: CASSEVHRGQNTEAFF. CDR3 DNA: TGTGCCAGCAGTGAAGTACACAGGGGGCAGAACACTGAAGCTTTCTTT.

The chain recombines TRBV6-1 with TRBJ1-6; the match to TRBD1 covers 8 bases. J lost 5 bases, V lost 6 bases, and 3 bases had no gene match. This CDR3 is 14 amino acids long. Germline V gene lookup returns CDR1 MNHNS and CDR2 SASEGT. The CDR3 spells CASRDRVDNSPLHF. Here the CDR3 DNA reads TGTGCCAGCAGGGACAGGGTTGATAATTCACCCCTCCACTTT.

CDR3 nucleotide sequence: TGTGCCAGCAGTTTATCCGGACGGGGTGGGGCCAACGTCCTGACTTTC. Translated, it gives CASSLSGRGGANVLTF. This chain joins TRBV28 and TRBJ2-6, with D maybe TRBD2 (5 bases). Germline assignment: CDR1 MDHEN and CDR2 SYDVKM. Trimming removed 1 base at V and 3 bases at J, with 10 bases between. The CDR3 covers 16 residues.

The chain uses TRBV3-1 and TRBJ2-4; the D is unclear. V was shortened by 1 base and J by 5 bases, with 12 bases between the two germline ends. CDR1 and CDR2 (germline): LGHDT, YNNKEL (reference sequence). This CDR3 region has 15 residues. As DNA, the CDR3 is TGTGCCAGCAGCCAAGTTCTGCGGAGCCAAAACATTCAGTACTTC. It encodes CASSQVLRSQNIQYF.

This clonotype was seen only a few times. The chain has TRBV30 and TRBJ2-2; the match to TRBD1 covers 8 bases. The CDR3 has 15 amino acids. CDR1 is GTSNPN and CDR2 is SVGIG in the germline V gene (reference sequence). Here the CDR3 DNA reads TGTGCTCACAGGGGGTTCGGGTGGGACACCGGGGAGCTGTTTTTT. This encodes CAHRGFGWDTGELFF.

Ten or more counts support this clonotype. This chain links TRBV11-2 with TRBJ1-5; weak D call: TRBD1 (6 bases). With 5 bases removed from V and 3 bases from J, the gap between germline ends came to 11 bases. Germline V gene lookup returns CDR1 SGHAT and CDR2 FQNNGV. The CDR3 runs 14 residues. The CDR3 nucleotides read TGTGCCAGCAGCCCCGGACAGTTCAATCAGCCCCAGCATTTT. Translated: CASSPGQFNQPQHF.

The V call is TRBV12-5, the J call TRBJ1-1; 8 bases map to TRBD1. V trimming: 5 bases; J trimming: 1 base; junction bases outside the gene matches: 9. This CDR3 contains 16 residues. CDR1 is LGHNT and CDR2 is FRNRAP in the germline V gene. The DNA of the CDR3 is TGTGCTAGTGGTGGTAAGACAGGGGAGGAGAACACTGAAGCTTTCTTT. Translated: CASGGKTGEENTEAFF.

This clonotype came up many times. The genes are TRBV2 and TRBJ2-2; the D gene is possibly TRBD1 (6 bases). In germline, CDR1 is SNHLY, CDR2 FYNNEI. The CDR3 runs to 16 residues. The V end lost 1 base, the J end lost 6 bases, and 15 bases lay between the germline ends. The CDR3 DNA reads TGTGCCAGCAGTGAAGTCGGGCACTGGGGGCCCGGGGAGCTGTTTTTT. Its translation is CASSEVGHWGPGELFF. The entire variable domain, with the rest obtained from reference TRBV2 and TRBJ2-2, is as follows: EPEVTQTPSHQVTQMGQEVILRCVPISNHLYFYWYRQILGQKVEFLVSFYNNEISEKSEIFDDQFSVERPDGSNFTLKIRSTKLEDSAMYFCASSEVGHWGPGELFFGEGSRLTVL.

V gene TRBV7-2 combines with J gene TRBJ2-7; the match to TRBD2 covers 8 bases. Germline values: CDR1 SGHTA, CDR2 FQGNSA. J gave up 0 bases and V 6 bases, and 7 bases lay outside the gene matches. The CDR3 runs to 15 residues. The CDR3: CASRSRTSSSYEQYF. CDR3 nucleotide sequence: TGTGCCAGCAGGAGTCGGACTAGCAGCTCCTACGAGCAGTACTTC.

This clonotype was picked up many times. The chain has TRBV7-2 and TRBJ1-1; D perhaps matches TRBD1 (6 bases). Germline V gene lookup returns CDR1 SGHTA and CDR2 FQGNSA. The CDR3 is made up of 13 amino acids. Trimming stripped 5 bases from V and 6 bases from J, with 13 bases between. CDR3 DNA sequence: TGTGCCAGCAGCCAAGGAGGGGGGCCTGAAGCTTTCTTT. This codes for CASSQGGGPEAFF.

This clonotype appeared many times. The chain links TRBV28 to TRBJ2-7; D call uncertain. CDR1 is MDHEN and CDR2 is SYDVKM in the germline V gene. V lost 3 bases, J lost 2 bases, and 11 bases lay in between. This CDR3 contains 14 residues. CDR3 protein: CASSFEAFPYEQYF. CDR3 DNA sequence: TGTGCCAGCAGTTTCGAGGCGTTCCCCTACGAGCAGTACTTC.

This clonotype has a count of ten or more. The chain employs TRBV10-3 and TRBJ1-1, with 7 positions matching TRBD1. V shed 5 bases and J 7 bases; nucleotides not matched to a gene: 7. The CDR3 totals 13 residues. Germline V gives CDR1 ENHRY, CDR2 SYGVKD. CDR3 sequence (DNA): TGTGCCATCAGTAACCGGACAGGTAGTGAAGCTTTCTTT. Residues: CAISNRTGSEAFF.

This clonotype has ten or more counts. The chain couples TRBV14 to TRBJ2-5; 7 bases map to TRBD1. Looked up from germline, CDR1 is SGHDN and CDR2 is FVKESK. Trimming removed 5 bases from V and 1 base from J; junction bases left unmatched: 7. The CDR3 is 15 amino acids. The DNA for the CDR3 is TGTGCCAGCAGCTTCCGGACAGGCCTCCAAGAGACCCAGTACTTC. Translating gives CASSFRTGLQETQYF.

This clonotype occurred many times. The genes are TRBV7-2 and TRBJ2-5; 9 bases align to TRBD2. From germline, CDR1 is SGHTA and CDR2 FQGNSA. V trimming: 4 bases; J trimming: 8 bases; junction bases outside the gene matches: 11. The CDR3 spans 15 residues. CDR3 loop: CASSYSPSGTITQYF. DNA of the CDR3: TGTGCCAGCAGCTACTCACCTAGCGGGACGATCACCCAGTACTTC.

The V gene is TRBV12-3 or TRBV12-4, the J gene TRBJ1-2, with unresolved D. The V gene lost 6 bases and the J gene lost 2 bases, with 16 bases spanning the gap. The CDR3 consists of 15 residues. CDR3 amino acids: CASRGRVGPNYGYTF. Written as DNA, the CDR3 is TGTGCCAGCAGAGGTAGGGTCGGACCCAACTATGGCTACACCTTC.

The genes are TRBV7-9 and TRBJ2-7; the D call may be TRBD1 or TRBD2 (5 bases each). V was pared by 4 bases and J by 3 bases, with 13 bases between. CDR1 is SEHNR, CDR2 FQNEAQ, per germline (reference sequence). The CDR3 is 14 residues long. The CDR3 reads CASSSFGTYYEQYF. In DNA, the CDR3 is TGTGCCAGCAGCTCGTTCGGGACCTACTACGAGCAGTACTTC.

This clonotype was observed at least ten times. The CDR3 here is CASSLESGGSGETQYF. The CDR3 DNA is TGTGCCAGCAGTTTGGAGTCAGGGGGCAGTGGGGAGACCCAGTACTTC. The chain joins TRBV12-3 or TRBV12-4 to TRBJ2-5, with 8 bases that match TRBD1. This CDR3 has 16 amino acids. The J segment lost 5 bases and the V segment lost 3 bases, leaving 11 bases of the junction unmatched.

This clonotype was counted at least ten times. V is TRBV2 and J is TRBJ1-2; 10 bases are a match to TRBD1. Germline CDR1 and CDR2: SNHLY and FYNNEI. The CDR3 has 15 amino acids. V lost 4 bases to trimming and J lost 7 bases; unmatched junction nucleotides: 9. CDR3 coding DNA: TGTGCCAGCAGTGCCACGGGACAGGGGTTATCTGGCTACACCTTC. Translating it yields CASSATGQGLSGYTF.

This clonotype was detected ten times or more. The chain carries TRBV2 and TRBJ2-7, with D possibly being TRBD2 (5 bases). The CDR3 consists of 16 residues. The germline CDR1 and CDR2 sequences are SNHLY and FYNNEI. V was pared by 2 bases and J by 3 bases, with 17 bases between. The CDR3 nucleotides read TGTGCCAGCAGTGAACACAGCTTAGCGATTCGCTACGAGCAGTACTTC. Encoded protein: CASSEHSLAIRYEQYF.

This clonotype has at least ten counts. The genes are TRBV6-5 and TRBJ2-4; perhaps TRBD2 as D (5 bases). CDR3 length equals 13 residues. Trimming took off 3 bases at V and 8 bases at J, with 11 bases between the two ends. The germline CDR1 and CDR2 sequences are MNHEY and SVGAGI. The CDR3 loop reads CASSYWLGDIQYF. The CDR3 coding sequence is TGTGCCAGCAGTTATTGGCTCGGGGACATTCAGTACTTC.

Note on this clonotype: Its ends do not fully match the called genes, so a read error is possible. The chain combines TRBV3-1 with TRBJ1-2; the D gene is possibly TRBD1 (5 bases). This CDR3 contains 13 residues. Germline CDR1 is LGHDT and CDR2 is YNNKEL (reference sequence). The CDR3 region is CAGSPRDWFGYTF. CDR3 DNA sequence: TGTGCCGGCAGCCCACGGGACTGGTTTGGCTACACCTTC.

In this sample, this clonotype turned up many times. The V and J genes are TRBV10-3 and TRBJ1-1; weak D call: TRBD1 (5 bases). The CDR3 runs 14 residues. The V end lost 2 bases, the J end lost 2 bases, and 9 bases lay between the germline ends. Germline-derived CDR1 and CDR2 are ENHRY and SYGVKD. Here the CDR3 DNA reads TGTGCCATCAGTGAGGGGGCGGGAAACACTGAAGCTTTCTTT. This encodes CAISEGAGNTEAFF.

This chain links TRBV7-2 with TRBJ2-5; 14 bases line up with TRBD2. The trim removed 0 bases at V and 5 bases at J, leaving 2 bases unmatched. Germline CDR1 reads SGHTA; CDR2 reads FQGNSA. The CDR3 is 16 amino acids. The CDR3 DNA reads as TGTGCCAGCAGCTTAGCCCGACTAGCGGGAGGGGAGACCCAGTACTTC. Protein product: CASSLARLAGGETQYF. Together with reference TRBV7-2 and TRBJ2-5, the CDR3 gives the full variable domain: GAGVSQSPSNKVTEKGKDVELRCDPISGHTALYWYRQSLGQGLEFLIYFQGNSAPDKSGLPSDRFSAERTGGSVSTLTIQRTQQEDSAVYLCASSLARLAGGETQYFGPGTRLLVL.